This record looks at one TCR beta chain sequence and its context. The antigen is unknown. This record comes from a study of identical twins. Overall study results and limits: Possibly, invariant MAIT and iNKT cells partly confounded zero-insertion analyses. Out-of-frame alpha sequences shared between twins exhibited an excess of low generation probability.

In TCRdb, the 5' RACE reads were re-called with MiXCR into one record per CDR3 protein. Of about 220,000 distinct CDR3 sequences in the sample, around 9.6% were seen once. The V end was cut by 0 bases, the J end by 8 bases, with 22 bases between. The germline V gene has CDR1 SEHNR and CDR2 FQNEAQ (reference sequence). The CDR3 runs 17 residues. J is TRBJ1-2 and V is TRBV7-9; tentative D call: TRBD1 (5 bases). The receptor was derived from a woman between 18 and 29 years old in good health. The sequenced sample consisted of memory (CD45RO+) T cells sorted from blood. The CDR3 sequence: CASSLAIGMGTLIGYTF. CDR3 DNA: TGTGCCAGCAGCTTAGCGATCGGGATGGGGACCTTAATAGGCTACACCTTC.